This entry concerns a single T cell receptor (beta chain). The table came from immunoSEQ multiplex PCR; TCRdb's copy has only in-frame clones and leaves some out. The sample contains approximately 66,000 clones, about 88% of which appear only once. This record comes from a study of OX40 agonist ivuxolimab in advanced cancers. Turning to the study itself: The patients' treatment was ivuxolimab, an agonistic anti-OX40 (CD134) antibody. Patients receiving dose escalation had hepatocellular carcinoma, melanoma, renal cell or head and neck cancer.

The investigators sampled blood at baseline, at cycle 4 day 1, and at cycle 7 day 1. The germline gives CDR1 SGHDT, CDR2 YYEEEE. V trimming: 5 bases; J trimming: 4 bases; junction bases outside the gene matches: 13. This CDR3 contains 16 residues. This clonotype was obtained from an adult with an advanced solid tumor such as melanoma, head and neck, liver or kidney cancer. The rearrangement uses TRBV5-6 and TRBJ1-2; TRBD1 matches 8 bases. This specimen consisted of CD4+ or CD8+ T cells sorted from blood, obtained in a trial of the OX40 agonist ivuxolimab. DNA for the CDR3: TGTGCCAGCAGGCCGGACAGGGCCGAATGGAGCTATGGCTACACCTTC. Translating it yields CASRPDRAEWSYGYTF.